These T cell receptor beta chains were read from a single sample in a study of T cell responses to AZD1222 COVID-19 vaccine. Repertoires were generated with immunoSEQ multiplex PCR, while TCRdb's copy carries only in-frame clones and drops some. The sample lists some 99,000 clones; about nine tenths were seen once. The input for sequencing was peripheral blood, taken on day 0 of AZD1222 vaccination. The receptors originated from an adult in good health. CDR3s leave out the opening cysteine and the closing phenylalanine or tryptophan. The order of the fields is V gene, CDR3 protein.

>TRBV10-1
ASSESISGGRVQETQY
>TRBV4-3
ASSQGGTGHEQY
>TRBV19
ASSLGLSTDTQY
>TRBV19
ASSALGRGPTEAF
>TRBV7-9
ASGLTGDPIYGYT
>TRBV30
AWSALDSRYYGYT
>TRBV7-9
ASSRSTYEQY
>TRBV6-2/TRBV6-3
ASSFTIWTILNTGELF
>TRBV25-1
ASSDTGNSPLH
>TRBV4-3
ASSQETGTNYGYT
>TRBV7-2
ASSSGLRESTEAF
>TRBV12-5
ASGLIGGGQPQH
>TRBV5-1
ASSLTGLNTEAF
>TRBV5-1
ASSLDPGGTDTQY
>TRBV7-2
ASSLASGGAYEQY
>TRBV6-2/TRBV6-3
ASSFLREQF
>TRBV18
ASSPGARQGETGELF
>TRBV13
ASSLGTDTQY
>TRBV5-8
ASRIPSRGTEAF
>TRBV9
ASSVGTEETQY
>TRBV6-5
ASSKQASSYNEQF
>TRBV20-1
SASASGRPKDTQY
>TRBV10-3
AISDGRSNQPQH
>TRBV2
ASSENRGTGGYT
>TRBV29-1
SVASQYSNQPQH
>TRBV11-2
ASSMGNIQETQY
>TRBV7-3
ASSPLDRGRAEAF
>TRBV2
ASSGPGTGNTEAF
>TRBV7-2
ASSFSGTAMDTIY
>TRBV11-2
ASSLQNTEAF
>TRBV5-1
ASSLARNNEQF
>TRBV11-2
ASSSDRALEAF
>TRBV18
ASSGGQGALGNQPQH
>TRBV2
ASIGADPSGTQY
>TRBV18
ASSQRQGTDTQY
>TRBV28
ASSFSPPNQPQH
>TRBV11-2
ASSLGSTIY
>TRBV3-1/TRBV3-2
ASSPSRRGLHYEQY
>TRBV5-1
ASLLGSSGTDTQY
>TRBV5-6
ASSWGGRMNTEAF
>TRBV5-4
ASSSPGPQRSYGYT
>TRBV7-2
ASSLKGLAGGFEQF
>TRBV2
ASSLHGGWDTEAF
>TRBV18
ASSGGTSGALEQF
>TRBV2
ASRRTEGTEAF
>TRBV7-2
ASSYSPSGGDGNNEQF
>TRBV7-3
ASSLIGRNTEAF
>TRBV2
ATVQGEHNYGYT
>TRBV4-2
ASSQDQTSGSYEQY
>TRBV11-3
ASSLGGIPSTEAF
>TRBV25-1
ASSEPGQGAFGYT
>TRBV2
ASSDRFRDRVPEQF
>TRBV3-1/TRBV3-2
ASSQGAFREQF
>TRBV7-9
ASSLVGTGDWQY
>TRBV11-2
ASSPTYEYGH